The rows below give T cell receptor beta chains drawn from one sample of a study of blood T cell repertoires in COVID-19. Profiling relied on immunoSEQ multiplex PCR, and the TCRdb table lists in-frame clones only, not all of them. The sample carries 160,000 or so clones, roughly 84% recorded once. Sample: peripheral blood. The receptors here all came from a woman between 45 and 65 years old with COVID-19, enrolled during active disease. Both conserved end residues are trimmed from each CDR3. The order of the fields is V gene, CDR3 protein.

>TRBV19
ASSTHSGTEAF
>TRBV7-8
ASSWTSGTYEQY
>TRBV4-2
ASSQDHPGQSYNEQF
>TRBV4-2
ASSQGTRLVGQETQY
>TRBV30
AWSVEAGNTIY
>TRBV7-9
ASSLASTVAETQY
>TRBV28
ASSFKGAGWFNEQY
>TRBV6-6
ASSYSEQGIGYT
>TRBV2
ASSGSADEQF
>TRBV4-2
ASSQGQPPNSPLH
>TRBV10-3
AIRTGLAGDAPSYEQY